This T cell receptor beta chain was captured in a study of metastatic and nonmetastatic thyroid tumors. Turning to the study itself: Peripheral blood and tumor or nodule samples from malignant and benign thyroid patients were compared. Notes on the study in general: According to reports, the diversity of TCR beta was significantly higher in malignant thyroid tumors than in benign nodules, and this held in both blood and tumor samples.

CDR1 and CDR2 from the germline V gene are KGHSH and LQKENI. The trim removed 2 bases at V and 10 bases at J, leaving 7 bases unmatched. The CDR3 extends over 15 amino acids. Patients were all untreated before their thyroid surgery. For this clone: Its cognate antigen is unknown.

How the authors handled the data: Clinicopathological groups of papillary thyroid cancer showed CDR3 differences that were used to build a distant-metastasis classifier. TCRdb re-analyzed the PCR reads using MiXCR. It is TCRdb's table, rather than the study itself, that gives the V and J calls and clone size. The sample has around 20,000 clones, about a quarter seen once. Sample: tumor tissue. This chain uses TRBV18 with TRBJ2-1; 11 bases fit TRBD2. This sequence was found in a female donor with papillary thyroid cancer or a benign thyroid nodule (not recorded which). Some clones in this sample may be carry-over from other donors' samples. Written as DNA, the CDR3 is TGTGCCAGCTCACCAGCTAGCGGGAGGATTGAAGAGCAGTTCTTC. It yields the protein CASSPASGRIEEQFF.